The clone carrying this T cell receptor beta chain was found many times. The sample belongs to a study of T-cell reconstitution after alpha-beta-depleted transplantation in children. Library preparation (for TCRbeta) was performed with unique molecular identifiers. Each CDR3 protein gets one entry after TCRdb re-called the PCR reads with MiXCR. The sample has some 110,000 distinct CDR3 sequences; around 10% are singletons. V was clipped by 3 bases and J by 3 bases, with 15 bases between them. This CDR3 spans 15 amino acids. Germline V CDR1 and CDR2: DFQATT, SNEGSKA (reference sequence). The TCR comes from a boy under 10 years old with acute lymphoblastic leukemia, due to receive a stem cell transplant. Sequenced material: PBMCs, taken before TCRalphabeta/CD19-depleted stem cell transplant. The V and J genes are TRBV20-1 and TRBJ1-5; unclear D gene. CDR3 sequence reads: CSASETVALNQPQHF. CDR3 nucleotide sequence: TGCAGTGCTAGCGAGACGGTGGCCCTCAATCAGCCCCAGCATTTT.